Below, 18 T cell receptor beta chains from the same sample are listed, as sequenced in a study of cytotoxic CD8 clonotypes in ibrutinib-treated CLL. This table comes from immunoSEQ multiplex PCR, and its TCRdb copy is limited to in-frame clones, with some not included. In the table there are approximately 97,000 clones, 75% to 80% of which are singletons. The sample in question was PBMCs, obtained after 24 months of ibrutinib treatment. Every receptor here comes from a human donor with chronic lymphocytic leukemia.

This clone has only one observation. This chain joins TRBV4-1 and TRBJ1-2; TRBD1 might be the D (5 bases). The CDR3 has 12 amino acids. The V and J ends lost 6 bases and 12 bases respectively, with 17 bases between them. Germline lookup yields CDR1 MGHRA and CDR2 YSYEKL. CDR3 protein: CASRHPGGKDTF. In DNA form, the CDR3 reads TGCGCCAGCAGACACCCCGGGGGGAAGGACACCTTC.

The chain recombines TRBV5-8 with TRBJ1-1; 8 positions match TRBD1. The CDR3 covers 13 residues. Germline CDR1 and CDR2: SGHTS and YDEGEE. J was trimmed by 5 bases and V by 4 bases; bases with no gene match: 4. CDR3 nucleotides: TGTGCCAGCAGCAGGAACAGGGGGACTGAAGCTTTCTTT. This encodes CASSRNRGTEAFF.

The V call is TRBV30, the J call TRBJ2-5; D is uncertain. The CDR3 is made up of 13 amino acids. V dropped 0 bases and J dropped 9 bases, with 14 bases sitting between them. Germline CDR1 reads GTSNPN; CDR2 reads SVGIG (reference sequence). CDR3 in DNA: TGTGCCTGGAGTGTAGGCCGCCAACGGGCCCAGTACTTC. It specifies CAWSVGRQRAQYF.

This clone was found a few times. This sequence joins TRBV4-1 and TRBJ1-2; D is unclear. Per the germline V gene, CDR1 is MGHRA and CDR2 is YSYEKL. Trimming stripped 1 base from V and 3 bases from J, with 3 bases between. The CDR3 runs to 12 residues. Written as DNA, the CDR3 is TGCGCCAGCAGCCAAGGGCACTATGGCTACACCTTC. Amino acids: CASSQGHYGYTF.

V gene TRBV28 combines with J gene TRBJ2-1; D unclear. Trimming took off 4 bases at V and 8 bases at J, with 18 bases between the two ends. The CDR3 extends over 15 amino acids. Per the germline V gene, CDR1 is MDHEN and CDR2 is SYDVKM. The CDR3 DNA reads as TGTGCCAGCAGTTCCCCGGGTAGCAGGTTCCATGAGCAGTTCTTC. This translates into CASSSPGSRFHEQFF.

Here the CDR3 reads CASSKRTAMNTEAFF. In DNA, the CDR3 is TGCGCCAGCAGCAAACGGACAGCTATGAACACTGAAGCTTTCTTT. The chain employs TRBV5-1 and TRBJ1-1, with a possible D match to TRBD1 (6 bases). Trimming cost V 4 bases and J 0 bases, with 13 bases left between them. Germline loops: CDR1 SGHRS, CDR2 YFSETQ. The CDR3 loop spans 15 amino acids.

The V and J genes are TRBV7-9 and TRBJ2-1, with D maybe TRBD2 (6 bases). CDR3 length: 12 amino acids. Trimming removed 3 bases at V and 9 bases at J, with 9 bases between. Germline CDR1 is SEHNR and CDR2 is FQNEAQ (reference sequence). In nucleotides, the CDR3 is TGTGCCAGCAGCTTGCGGGATCCTGAGCAGTTCTTC. Protein sequence: CASSLRDPEQFF.

About this clone itself: The same CDR3 also results from other DNA sequences found in this sample. This chain connects TRBV4-3 to TRBJ2-7; D unresolved. The V end lost 0 bases, the J end lost 0 bases, and 6 bases lay between the germline ends. The CDR3 has 14 amino acids. Germline CDR1 LGHNA, CDR2 YSLEER. The CDR3 region is CASSQEISSYEQYF. The CDR3, as DNA: TGCGCCAGCAGCCAAGAAATCAGCTCCTACGAGCAGTACTTC.

CDR3: CASSLSGNRELPLHF. As DNA, the CDR3 is TGTGCCAGCAGTTTATCCGGGAACAGGGAACTTCCCCTCCACTTT. The chain uses TRBV27 and TRBJ1-6; weak D call: TRBD1 (6 bases). CDR3 size: 15 residues. Trimming took 0 bases from V and 13 from J, leaving 16 bases between them. Germline CDR1 and CDR2: MNHEY and SMNVEV (reference sequence).

This rearrangement joins TRBV5-1 to TRBJ2-7; 7 positions match TRBD1. The CDR3 loop spans 14 amino acids. CDR1 and CDR2 from the germline V gene are SGHRS and YFSETQ. V lost 2 bases and J lost 1; bases outside the gene matches: 3. The CDR3 sequence: CASSFLDRSYEQYF. The CDR3 DNA reads as TGCGCCAGCAGCTTCCTGGACAGGTCCTACGAGCAGTACTTC.

This sequence joins TRBV9 and TRBJ2-5; 9 positions agree with TRBD2. With V trimmed by 3 bases and J by 3 bases, 3 bases remained unmatched. The CDR3 length is 14 residues. CDR1 and CDR2 (germline): SGDLS, YYNGEE. CDR3 nucleotide sequence: TGTGCCAGCAGCGGTAGCGGGAGAGAAGAGACCCAGTACTTC. Translating it yields CASSGSGREETQYF.

This clone was counted a single time. The J gene is TRBJ1-4, the V gene TRBV27; D is ambiguous. The CDR3 is 15 amino acids. Germline V gene data show CDR1 as MNHEY and CDR2 as SMNVEV (reference sequence). Trimming cost V 5 bases and J 7 bases, with 17 bases left between them. The chain's CDR3 is CASSPIRRAFEKLFF. CDR3 nucleotide sequence: TGTGCCAGCAGTCCTATCCGCCGGGCTTTTGAAAAACTGTTTTTT.

In its sample, this clone was seen a few times. The genes are TRBV29-1 and TRBJ1-2; 7 nucleotides line up with TRBD1. Germline CDR1 reads SQVTM; CDR2 reads ANQGSEA. The CDR3 extends over 12 amino acids. The junction had 1 base not matched to a gene; V was cut back by 3 bases and J by 3 bases. CDR3 nucleotide sequence: TGCAGCGTTGACAGGGGGGACTATGGCTACACCTTC. Translated: CSVDRGDYGYTF. Full variable domain (rest looked up from reference TRBV29-1 and TRBJ1-2): SAVISQKPSRDICQRGTSLTIQCQVDSQVTMMFWYRQQPGQSLTLIATANQGSEATYESGFVIDKFPISRPNLTFSTLTVSNMSPEDSSIYLCSVDRGDYGYTFGSGTRLTVV.

The chain recombines TRBV5-4 with TRBJ1-4; D is undetermined. V was clipped by 8 bases and J by 7 bases, with 15 bases between them. The CDR3 contains 13 residues. Germline-derived CDR1 and CDR2 are SGHNT and YYREEE (reference sequence). CDR3 amino acids: CASSDRVGEKLFF. The CDR3 DNA sequence: TGTGCCAGTAGCGATAGGGTCGGTGAAAAACTGTTTTTT.

The gene calls are TRBV7-9 and TRBJ1-3; 7 bases map to TRBD1. Germline V gene sequence: CDR1 SEHNR, CDR2 FQNEAQ (reference sequence). V lost 3 bases to trimming and J lost 0 bases; unmatched junction nucleotides: 5. CDR3 length: 16 residues. CDR3 sequence (DNA): TGTGCCAGCAGCTTTTTTTCAGGGGGCTCTGGAAACACCATATATTTT. Translated, it gives CASSFFSGGSGNTIYF.

This clone was seen more than once but under ten times. V usage is TRBV6-5 and J usage is TRBJ1-4; the D gene is possibly TRBD1 (6 bases). This CDR3 comprises 14 residues. CDR1 and CDR2 from the germline V gene are MNHEY and SVGAGI. The V end was cut by 6 bases, the J end by 8 bases, with 16 bases between. In DNA, the CDR3 is TGTGCCAGCAGAAAAAGGGGGGCGAGCGAAAAACTGTTTTTT. Translating it yields CASRKRGASEKLFF.

The chain carries TRBV19 and TRBJ2-7; D tentatively reads TRBD1 or TRBD2 (5 bases each). This CDR3 comprises 16 residues. Germline lookup yields CDR1 LNHDA and CDR2 SQIVND (reference sequence). The V and J ends lost 5 bases and 0 bases respectively, with 17 bases between them. The CDR3 DNA reads TGTGCCAGTAGTGCCGGGGCCATTGGCTCCTCCTACGAGCAGTACTTC. It codes for CASSAGAIGSSYEQYF.

This clone showed up just once. The chain employs TRBV28 and TRBJ2-7, with 7 positions matching TRBD2. The CDR3 totals 16 residues. Germline V lookup: CDR1 MDHEN, CDR2 SYDVKM. V dropped 5 bases and J dropped 5; count of bases not matched to a gene: 15. The CDR3 region has the DNA TGTGCCAGCAGTAGAGCGGGACGCCGGGCCGAAGACGAGCAGTACTTC. Translated: CASSRAGRRAEDEQYF.